The 5 T cell receptor beta chains given below trace back to one sample, sequenced in a study of CD8+CD57+ T cells in acquired aplastic anemia. CDR3 and TCR beta VDJ profiling relied on a genomic DNA template. A single record per CDR3 protein comes from TCRdb applying MiXCR to the reads. Here the sample spans roughly 220,000 distinct CDR3 sequences, 65% being singletons. Sequencing involved patients with CD8+CD57+ cell expansion previously shown by flow cytometry. Sequencing was performed on sorted CD4+, CD8+, or CD8+CD57+ T cells (not recorded which) from PBMCs. These receptors all stem from a human donor with aplastic anemia.

The CDR3 spells CASTPIQGAAHSNQPQHF. Written as DNA, the CDR3 is TGTGCCAGTACTCCGATTCAGGGGGCGGCTCATAGCAATCAGCCCCAGCATTTT. The chain has TRBV19 and TRBJ1-5, with 8 bases lining up with TRBD1. Trimming took 7 bases from V and 0 from J; bases not matched to a gene: 14. The CDR3 is 18 amino acids. Germline CDR1 reads LNHDA; CDR2 reads SQIVND (reference sequence). The full variable domain, in which reference TRBV19 and TRBJ1-5 provide the parts outside the CDR3, is DGGITQSPKYLFRKEGQNVTLSCEQNLNHDAMYWYRQDPGQGLRLIYYSQIVNDFQKGDIAEGYSVSREKKESFPLTVTSAQKNPTAFYLCASTPIQGAAHSNQPQHFGDGTRLSIL.

The V and J genes are TRBV15 and TRBJ2-5; TRBD2 agrees at 7 bases. The CDR3 has 16 residues. Trimming removed 1 base from V and 2 bases from J; junction bases left unmatched: 7. Germline-derived CDR1 and CDR2 are LNHNV and YYDKDF (reference sequence). CDR3 in amino acids: CATSRGSSGVQETQYF. DNA of the CDR3: TGTGCCACCAGCAGAGGTTCTAGCGGAGTGCAAGAGACCCAGTACTTC.

The V call is TRBV7-3, the J call TRBJ2-3; TRBD2 agrees at 13 bases. Germline V CDR1 and CDR2: SGHTA, FQGTGA. The junction had 1 base not matched to a gene; V was cut back by 4 bases and J by 3 bases. This CDR3 spans 15 amino acids. CDR3 residues: CASSSGLAGTDTQYF. Written as DNA, the CDR3 is TGTGCCAGCAGCTCGGGACTAGCGGGGACAGATACGCAGTATTTT.

The V and J genes are TRBV7-2 and TRBJ1-1; TRBD1 matches at 7 bases. Germline CDR1 and CDR2: SGHTA and FQGNSA. The CDR3 consists of 13 residues. After removal of 3 bases from V and 11 bases from J, the junction contained 9 bases not matched to a gene. CDR3 in DNA: TGTGCCAGCAGCTTCCGACAGGGACGGAGGGCTTTCTTT. It yields the protein CASSFRQGRRAFF.

The gene calls are TRBV5-6 and TRBJ2-3; the match to TRBD1 covers 10 bases. Germline V CDR1 and CDR2: SGHDT, YYEEEE. The CDR3 sequence is 17 residues long. Trimming removed 2 bases from V and 1 base from J; junction bases left unmatched: 7. The CDR3 sequence: CASSFGTGVFGTDTQYF. CDR3 nucleotides: TGTGCCAGCAGCTTCGGGACAGGGGTTTTTGGCACAGATACGCAGTATTTT.